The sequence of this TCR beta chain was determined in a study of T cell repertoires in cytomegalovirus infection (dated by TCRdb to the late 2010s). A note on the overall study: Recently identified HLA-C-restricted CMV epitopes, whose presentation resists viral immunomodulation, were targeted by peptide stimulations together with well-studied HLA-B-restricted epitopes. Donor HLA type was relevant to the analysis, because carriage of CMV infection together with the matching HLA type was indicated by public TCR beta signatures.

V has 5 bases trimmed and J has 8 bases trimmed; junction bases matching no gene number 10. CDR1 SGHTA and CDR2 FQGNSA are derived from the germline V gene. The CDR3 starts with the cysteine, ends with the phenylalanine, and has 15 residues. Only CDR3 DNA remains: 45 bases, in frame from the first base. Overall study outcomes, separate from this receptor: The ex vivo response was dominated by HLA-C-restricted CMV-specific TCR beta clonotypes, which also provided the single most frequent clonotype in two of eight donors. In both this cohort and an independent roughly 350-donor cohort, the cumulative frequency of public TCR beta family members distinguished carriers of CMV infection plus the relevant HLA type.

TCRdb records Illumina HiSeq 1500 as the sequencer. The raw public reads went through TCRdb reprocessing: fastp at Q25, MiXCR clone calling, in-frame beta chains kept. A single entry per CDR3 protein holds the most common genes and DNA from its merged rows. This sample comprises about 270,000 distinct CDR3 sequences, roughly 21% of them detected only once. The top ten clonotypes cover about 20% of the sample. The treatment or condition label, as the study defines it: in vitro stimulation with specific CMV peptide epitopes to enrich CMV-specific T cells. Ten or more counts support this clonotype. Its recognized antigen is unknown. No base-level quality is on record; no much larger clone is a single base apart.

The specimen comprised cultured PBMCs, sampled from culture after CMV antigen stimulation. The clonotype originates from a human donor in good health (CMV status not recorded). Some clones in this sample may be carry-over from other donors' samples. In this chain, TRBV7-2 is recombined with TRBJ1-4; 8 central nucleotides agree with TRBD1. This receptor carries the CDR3 CASSGRQGIMEKLFF. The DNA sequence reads TGTGCCAGCAGCGGAAGACAGGGGATAATGGAAAAACTGTTTTTT.